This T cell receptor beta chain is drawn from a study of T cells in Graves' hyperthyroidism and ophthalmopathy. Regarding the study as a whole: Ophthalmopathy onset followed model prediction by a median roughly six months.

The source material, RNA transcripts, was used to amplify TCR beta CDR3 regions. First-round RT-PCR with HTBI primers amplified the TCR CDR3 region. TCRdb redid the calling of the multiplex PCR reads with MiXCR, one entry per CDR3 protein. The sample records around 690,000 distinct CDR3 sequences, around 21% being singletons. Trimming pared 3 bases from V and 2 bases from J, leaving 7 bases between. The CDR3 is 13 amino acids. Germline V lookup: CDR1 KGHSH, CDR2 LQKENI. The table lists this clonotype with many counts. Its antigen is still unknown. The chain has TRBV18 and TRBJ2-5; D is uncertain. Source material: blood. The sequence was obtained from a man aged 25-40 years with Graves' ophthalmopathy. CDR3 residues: CASSPMAQETQYF. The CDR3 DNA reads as TGTGCCAGCTCACCGATGGCTCAAGAGACCCAGTACTTC.